This T cell receptor (beta chain) derives from a study of T cells in Graves' hyperthyroidism and ophthalmopathy. The V end lost 0 bases, the J end lost 0 bases, and 8 bases lay between the germline ends. CDR1 is KGHSY and CDR2 is FQNENV in the germline V gene. The CDR3 loop spans 15 amino acids. There are a few counts of this clonotype. Amplification of TCR beta CDR3 regions used RNA as the template. The TCR CDR3 was amplified in a first-round RT-PCR using the HTBI primer set. TCRdb called the multiplex PCR reads again in MiXCR, with one record for every CDR3 protein. The sample lists approximately 420,000 distinct CDR3 sequences, about 15% occurring once.

The clonotype was recovered from a woman aged 30 to 39 with Graves' hyperthyroidism. Sequences were obtained from blood. V is TRBV16 and J is TRBJ1-1; D is undetermined. The CDR3 reads CASSQSWQLNTEAFF. CDR3 DNA sequence: TGTGCCAGCAGCCAATCGTGGCAGCTGAACACTGAAGCTTTCTTT.